These 15 T cell receptor beta chains came from one sample sequenced in a study of STAT5B mutations in CD4+ large granular lymphocyte leukemia. The protocol was immunoSEQ multiplex PCR, while the TCRdb copy is restricted to in-frame clones and leaves out a portion. The top ten hold around 2.6% of the sample, which has about 30,000 clones, nearly 80% seen once. Material for sequencing was CD4+ T cells from blood buffy coats. The receptors shown here come from a human donor in good health.

Worth noting for this clone: One end of the junction varies from germline; a read error may be responsible. This chain joins TRBV27 and TRBJ2-7; D call uncertain. This CDR3 contains 10 residues. CDR1 and CDR2 (germline): MNHEY, SMNVEV (reference sequence). The CDR3 DNA reads TGTGCCAGCAGTTTACCCTATACCCTCTTC. It codes for CASSLPYTLF.

This clone has only a few counts. J is TRBJ2-7 and V is TRBV2; D gene ambiguous. Germline lookup yields CDR1 SNHLY and CDR2 FYNNEI. The V end was cut by 2 bases, the J end by 3 bases, with 11 bases between. The length of the CDR3 is 14 residues. CDR3 nucleotide sequence: TGTGCCAGCAGTGAAATAGCAGACGTCTACGAGCAGTACTTC. It encodes CASSEIADVYEQYF.

The chain joins TRBV7-9 to TRBJ2-1; D is unresolved. CDR3 length equals 14 residues. With 4 bases removed from V and 3 bases from J, the gap between germline ends came to 10 bases. CDR1 is SEHNR, CDR2 FQNEAQ, per germline (reference sequence). The CDR3 loop reads CASSSHPDYNEQFF. CDR3 DNA: TGTGCCAGCAGCTCCCACCCCGACTACAATGAGCAGTTCTTC.

As for this clone: The sample holds other DNA sequences that translate to the same CDR3. V is TRBV20-1 and J is TRBJ2-5, with D uncertain. V lost 3 bases to trimming and J lost 1 base, with 3 bases between them. CDR1 is DFQATT and CDR2 is SNEGSKA in the germline V gene (reference sequence). The CDR3 is 11 amino acids. The CDR3: CSASSQETQYF. CDR3 in DNA: TGCAGTGCTAGTTCCCAAGAGACCCAGTACTTC.

This clone was counted only a few times. The chain is built from TRBV30 and TRBJ1-4, with D tentatively TRBD1 (5 bases). Trimming took off 0 bases at V and 5 bases at J, with 13 bases between the two ends. Germline CDR1 GTSNPN, CDR2 SVGIG (reference sequence). CDR3 length equals 15 residues. The CDR3 nucleotides read TGTGCCTGGAGTGTACGGGGCGGATCAAATGAAAAACTGTTTTTT. This gives the protein CAWSVRGGSNEKLFF.

The CDR3 loop reads CASSRPTGNSGNTIYF. The CDR3 DNA reads as TGCGCCAGCAGCCGACCGACAGGCAACTCTGGAAACACCATATATTTT. V gene TRBV4-1 combines with J gene TRBJ1-3, with a weak D call TRBD1 (6 bases). Germline loops: CDR1 MGHRA, CDR2 YSYEKL. The CDR3 sequence is 16 residues long. V lost 4 bases to trimming and J lost 0 bases, with 13 bases between them.

This chain uses TRBV25-1 with TRBJ1-1, with D hard to call. Trimming cost V 0 bases and J 6 bases, with 8 bases left between them. This CDR3 is 13 amino acids long. Germline-derived CDR1 and CDR2 are MGHDK and SYGVNS. The CDR3 bases are TGTGCCAGCAGTGAATATGGGTCGGCTGAAGCTTTCTTT. Translated: CASSEYGSAEAFF.

The chain joins TRBV18 to TRBJ2-5; D gene uncertain. Trimming took 4 bases from V and 2 from J, leaving 14 bases between them. This CDR3 comprises 15 residues. In germline, CDR1 is KGHSH, CDR2 LQKENI. CDR3 protein: CASSLLRTAQETQYF. CDR3 coding DNA: TGTGCCAGCTCACTTCTGCGGACCGCGCAAGAGACCCAGTACTTC.

This rearrangement joins TRBV14 to TRBJ2-3, with 7 positions matching TRBD2. Germline CDR1 is SGHDN and CDR2 is FVKESK. The CDR3 consists of 16 residues. Unmatched junction bases numbered 8, after V lost 1 base and J lost 4 bases. For the CDR3, the DNA is TGTGCCAGCAGCCAAGGTAGCGGGTTCCTCCCAGATACGCAGTATTTT. Translated: CASSQGSGFLPDTQYF.

The chain links TRBV6-5 to TRBJ2-1; D may be TRBD1 or TRBD2 (5 bases each). Trimming shortened V by 8 bases and J by 1 base, and 12 bases separated the two germline ends. The CDR3 spans 14 residues. Looked up from germline, CDR1 is MNHEY and CDR2 is SVGAGI. The CDR3 reads CASRRGGSYNEQFF. DNA of the CDR3: TGTGCCAGCCGAAGGGGCGGGTCCTACAATGAGCAGTTCTTC.

This chain uses TRBV11-1 with TRBJ2-3, with 9 positions matching TRBD2. This CDR3 region has 16 residues. In germline, CDR1 is SGHAT, CDR2 FQDESV (reference sequence). J lost 1 base, V lost 5 bases, and 7 bases had no gene match. In nucleotides, the CDR3 is TGTGCCAGCAGCCCGTCGACTAGCGGAGGCACAGATACGCAGTATTTT. Its translation: CASSPSTSGGTDTQYF.

V usage is TRBV2 and J usage is TRBJ1-2, with 7 positions matching TRBD1. This CDR3 spans 12 amino acids. V was clipped by 9 bases and J by 8 bases; unmatched bases: 9. Germline V lookup: CDR1 SNHLY, CDR2 FYNNEI. The CDR3 nucleotides are TGTGCCAGTTGGACAGGCGGGAGAGGCTACACCTTC. It specifies CASWTGGRGYTF.

The V and J genes are TRBV5-1 and TRBJ2-3; maybe TRBD1 (7 bases). The germline V and J ends were trimmed by 7 bases and 3 bases, with 21 bases remaining between them. This CDR3 region has 16 residues. The V gene's germline CDR1 is SGHRS and CDR2 YFSETQ. Here the CDR3 reads CASSGGGGTDTDTQYF. CDR3 in DNA: TGCGCCAGCTCTGGGGGAGGAGGGACAGATACAGATACGCAGTATTTT. Full variable domain (remainder filled in from reference TRBV5-1 and TRBJ2-3): KAGVTQTPRYLIKTRGQQVTLSCSPISGHRSVSWYQQTPGQGLQFLFEYFSETQRNKGNFPGRFSGRQFSNSRSEMNVSTLELGDSALYLCASSGGGGTDTDTQYFGPGTRLTVL.

The chain is built from TRBV29-1 and TRBJ1-1; D remains unclear. The CDR3 runs 15 residues. The germline V and J ends were trimmed by 7 bases and 8 bases, with 26 bases remaining between them. Germline CDR1 is SQVTM and CDR2 is ANQGSEA. CDR3 loop: CSALPPATTLREAFF. In DNA, the CDR3 is TGCAGCGCCCTTCCCCCAGCGACCACTTTAAGGGAAGCTTTCTTT.

The J gene is TRBJ1-5, the V gene TRBV6-1, with 8 bases identical to TRBD1. The CDR3 has 13 residues. The germline V gene encodes CDR1 MNHNS and CDR2 SASEGT. J gave up 6 bases and V 7 bases, and 5 bases lay outside the gene matches. DNA for the CDR3: TGTGCCAGCACCGGGACAGGCGTTCAGCCCCAGCATTTT. This gives the protein CASTGTGVQPQHF.